The 30 T cell receptor beta chains below come from one sample, sequenced in a study of cytomegalovirus exposure and HLA in healthy donors. This PCR relied on a set of 60 Vbeta primers and 13 Jbeta primers. This table comes from immunoSEQ multiplex PCR, and its TCRdb copy is limited to in-frame clones, with some not included. The table has around 200,000 clones, around four fifths seen once. The sequenced sample was PBMCs. The receptors originated from a woman between 35 and 50 years old in good health and CMV-seronegative.

CDR3 nucleotide sequence: TGTGCCAGCAGTGACCCCGGGTCAACCTACGAGCAGTACTTC. Its protein is CASSDPGSTYEQYF. The rearrangement joins TRBV6-4 to TRBJ2-7; no clear D gene. The CDR3 consists of 14 residues. Deletions cut 2 bases from V and 2 bases from J, with 10 bases between. The germline V gene encodes CDR1 MRHNA and CDR2 SNTAGT.

The chain recombines TRBV28 with TRBJ1-6; D remains ambiguous. Trimming removed 5 bases at V and 7 bases at J, with 3 bases between. The CDR3 loop spans 11 amino acids. Germline loops: CDR1 MDHEN, CDR2 SYDVKM. This chain's CDR3 is CASSLNSPLHF. The CDR3 nucleotides are TGTGCCAGCAGTCTGAATTCACCCCTCCACTTT.

The rearrangement uses TRBV2 and TRBJ2-1; maybe TRBD1 (6 bases). The CDR3 covers 13 residues. Germline CDR1 and CDR2: SNHLY and FYNNEI. The V gene lost 8 bases and the J gene lost 2 bases, with 10 bases spanning the gap. The CDR3 is CASEGVPYNEQFF. Here the CDR3 DNA reads TGTGCCAGCGAGGGGGTCCCCTACAATGAGCAGTTCTTC.

The rearrangement links TRBV9 to TRBJ2-3; possible D gene TRBD2, 5 bases. The CDR3 length is 15 residues. V was trimmed by 1 base and J by 4 bases, leaving 13 bases between them. Germline V gene lookup returns CDR1 SGDLS and CDR2 YYNGEE. The CDR3 region has the DNA TGTGCCAGCAGCGTAAGGCTAGCCTGGCCAGATACGCAGTATTTT. It codes for CASSVRLAWPDTQYF.

This chain links TRBV7-9 with TRBJ1-5; a possible D gene is TRBD1 (6 bases). Germline V gene lookup returns CDR1 SEHNR and CDR2 FQNEAQ (reference sequence). The CDR3 totals 15 residues. V dropped 5 bases and J dropped 0 bases, with 11 bases sitting between them. The CDR3 region is CASSPDRGSNQPQHF. The CDR3 bases are TGTGCCAGCAGCCCGGACAGAGGTAGCAATCAGCCCCAGCATTTT.

V gene TRBV4-3 combines with J gene TRBJ2-7; TRBD2 is a possible D gene (7 bases). CDR1 and CDR2 from the germline V gene are LGHNA and YSLEER. This CDR3 has 15 residues. V lost 0 bases and J 5 bases, leaving 14 bases between the germline ends. CDR3 DNA sequence: TGCGCCAGCAGCCAAGAGGGCAGGGGAGGGAACGAGCAGTACTTC. Protein sequence: CASSQEGRGGNEQYF.

This chain connects TRBV14 to TRBJ1-4, with 10 bases matching TRBD1. The V and J ends lost 4 bases and 10 bases, in that order; junction bases with no gene match: 9. CDR3 size: 15 residues. Germline V gene lookup returns CDR1 SGHDN and CDR2 FVKESK. CDR3 sequence: CASSPRGTGAAKLFF. CDR3 nucleotides: TGTGCCAGCAGCCCCCGGGGGACAGGGGCGGCAAAACTGTTTTTT. Based on the CDR3 plus reference TRBV14 and TRBJ1-4, the full variable domain is EAGVTQFPSHSVIEKGQTVTLRCDPISGHDNLYWYRRVMGKEIKFLLHFVKESKQDESGMPNNRFLAERTGGTYSTLKVQPAELEDSGVYFCASSPRGTGAAKLFFGSGTQLSVL.

This clone was counted once. This sequence joins TRBV29-1 and TRBJ2-5; 8 bases are shared with TRBD2. V shed 4 bases and J 3 bases; nucleotides not matched to a gene: 1. This CDR3 is built from 12 residues. Looked up from germline, CDR1 is SQVTM and CDR2 is ANQGSEA. The CDR3 DNA follows: TGCAGCGTTGTCGGGGGGGAAGAGACCCAGTACTTC. Its translation is CSVVGGEETQYF.

The V and J genes are TRBV6-1 and TRBJ2-6; 7 nucleotides line up with TRBD1. V dropped 7 bases and J dropped 3; count of bases not matched to a gene: 6. Germline-derived CDR1 and CDR2 are MNHNS and SASEGT. This CDR3 region has 15 residues. This CDR3 reads CASTPAGGGANVLTF. The CDR3 region has the DNA TGTGCCAGCACCCCGGCAGGGGGTGGGGCCAACGTCCTGACTTTC.

The V gene is TRBV2, the J gene TRBJ1-5; 8 bases line up with TRBD1. Germline CDR1 SNHLY, CDR2 FYNNEI. After removal of 4 bases from V and 5 bases from J, the junction contained 7 bases not matched to a gene. This CDR3 spans 15 amino acids. DNA of the CDR3: TGTGCCAGCAGTGGCGGCAGGGGGCAGGATCAGCCCCAGCATTTT. Translated: CASSGGRGQDQPQHF.

The chain uses TRBV28 and TRBJ2-7; no definite D call. This CDR3 contains 12 residues. Between the trimmed V and J ends, which lost 2 bases and 6 bases, there was a span of 8 bases. The V gene's germline CDR1 is MDHEN and CDR2 SYDVKM. For the CDR3, the DNA is TGTGCCAGCAGTTTAAGCCGCCCCGAGCAGTACTTC. Encoded protein: CASSLSRPEQYF.

The chain carries TRBV4-2 and TRBJ2-5; 11 bases fit TRBD2. CDR1 and CDR2 from the germline V gene are LGHNA and YNFKEQ. V was clipped by 3 bases and J by 0 bases; unmatched bases: 12. The CDR3 sequence is 19 residues long. The CDR3 nucleotides are TGTGCCAGCAGCCATACCCGCGGAATAGCGGGGGGGAACCAAGAGACCCAGTACTTC. Translating gives CASSHTRGIAGGNQETQYF.

The chain carries TRBV28 and TRBJ1-6, with 8 bases fitting TRBD1. This CDR3 spans 15 amino acids. The junction had 8 bases not matched to a gene; V was cut back by 6 bases and J by 7 bases. From germline, CDR1 is MDHEN and CDR2 SYDVKM. The CDR3 sequence: CASSLPDRANSPLHF. In nucleotides, the CDR3 is TGTGCCAGCAGCCTCCCGGACAGGGCGAATTCACCCCTCCACTTT.

The genes are TRBV30 and TRBJ2-7, with 7 bases identical to TRBD1. Germline-derived CDR1 and CDR2 are GTSNPN and SVGIG (reference sequence). Trimming removed 2 bases from V and 7 bases from J; junction bases left unmatched: 8. The CDR3 runs 13 residues. The CDR3 reads CAWSQQTGVEQYF. The CDR3 nucleotides read TGTGCCTGGAGTCAGCAAACAGGGGTAGAGCAGTACTTC.

The chain employs TRBV5-8 and TRBJ1-6, with D maybe TRBD1 (6 bases). The length of the CDR3 is 16 residues. Trimming pared 2 bases from V and 7 bases from J, leaving 16 bases between. Germline V lookup: CDR1 SGHTS, CDR2 YDEGEE. CDR3 coding DNA: TGTGCCAGCAGCTTCCAGGGGCCGATGGGAAATTCACCCCTCCACTTT. It translates to CASSFQGPMGNSPLHF.

The CDR3: CASSLDLLGETDTQYF. In DNA, the CDR3 is TGTGCCAGCAGCTTGGATCTGCTCGGGGAGACAGATACGCAGTATTTT. V gene TRBV5-4 combines with J gene TRBJ2-3, with D perhaps matching TRBD2 (5 bases). Trimming removed 0 bases from V and 3 bases from J, with 14 bases in between. CDR3 length: 16 amino acids. Germline V gives CDR1 SGHNT, CDR2 YYREEE (reference sequence).

This sequence joins TRBV28 and TRBJ1-2, with 7 positions matching TRBD1. J lost 4 bases, V lost 3 bases, and 5 bases had no gene match. CDR1 and CDR2 (germline): MDHEN, SYDVKM. CDR3 length equals 14 residues. CDR3: CASSFGGQFYGYTF. The CDR3, as DNA: TGTGCCAGCAGTTTCGGGGGACAGTTCTATGGCTACACCTTC.

The chain couples TRBV7-9 to TRBJ1-2, with TRBD1 matching 7 bases. Trimming cost V 1 base and J 5 bases; bases outside gene matches: 4. The CDR3 runs 14 residues. Germline loops: CDR1 SEHNR, CDR2 FQNEAQ (reference sequence). The CDR3 spells CASSLEAGGYGYTF. CDR3 in DNA: TGTGCCAGCAGCTTAGAAGCAGGGGGTTATGGCTACACCTTC.

The chain carries TRBV11-3 and TRBJ2-2; 7 bases are a match to TRBD1. The V and J ends lost 1 base and 1 base, in that order; junction bases with no gene match: 6. CDR3 size: 17 residues. In germline, CDR1 is SGHNT, CDR2 YENEEA. The DNA for the CDR3 is TGTGCCAGCAGCTTAGGACAGGGTAAAGGGAACACCGGGGAGCTGTTTTTT. It encodes CASSLGQGKGNTGELFF. Based on the CDR3 plus reference TRBV11-3 and TRBJ2-2, the full variable domain is EAGVVQSPRYKIIEKKQPVAFWCNPISGHNTLYWYLQNLGQGPELLIRYENEEAVDDSQLPKDRFSAERLKGVDSTLKIQPAELGDSAVYLCASSLGQGKGNTGELFFGEGSRLTVL.

The chain has TRBV7-8 and TRBJ2-7; TRBD2 is a possible D gene (6 bases). Germline CDR1 SGHVS, CDR2 FQNEAQ. The CDR3 covers 15 residues. The V end was cut by 0 bases, the J end by 6 bases, with 15 bases between. CDR3 nucleotide sequence: TGTGCCAGCAGCTTAGCGGGTTGGGGGGTTGGCGAGCAGTACTTC. Translating gives CASSLAGWGVGEQYF.

This rearrangement joins TRBV7-9 to TRBJ2-7; D gene ambiguous. This CDR3 spans 14 amino acids. Per germline, CDR1 SEHNR and CDR2 FQNEAQ (reference sequence). V dropped 3 bases and J dropped 3 bases, with 12 bases sitting between them. In nucleotides, the CDR3 is TGTGCCAGCAGCTTTAGCCAGAATAGCTACGAGCAGTACTTC. Amino acid sequence: CASSFSQNSYEQYF.

The chain uses TRBV20-1 and TRBJ2-7; TRBD2 might be the D (5 bases). This CDR3 comprises 11 residues. In germline, CDR1 is DFQATT, CDR2 SNEGSKA (reference sequence). The V end was cut by 5 bases, the J end by 3 bases, with 8 bases between. CDR3 nucleotides: TGCAGTGCTCTGGACTTCTACGAGCAGTACTTC. This codes for CSALDFYEQYF.

The rearrangement uses TRBV4-2 and TRBJ2-3; 7 nucleotides agree with TRBD2. This CDR3 has 14 residues. The trim removed 3 bases at V and 2 bases at J, leaving 2 bases unmatched. Germline CDR1 and CDR2: LGHNA and YNFKEQ. The CDR3: CASSHSGDTDTQYF. CDR3 nucleotides: TGTGCCAGCAGCCACAGCGGGGACACAGATACGCAGTATTTT.

The V and J genes are TRBV14 and TRBJ1-6, with D hard to call. The germline V gene has CDR1 SGHDN and CDR2 FVKESK. The CDR3 has 13 residues. V lost 1 base and J 7 bases, leaving 5 bases between the germline ends. CDR3: CASSQVLNSPLHF. The CDR3 DNA is TGTGCCAGCAGCCAAGTCTTAAATTCACCCCTCCACTTT.

Comments on this clone: At one boundary the junction diverges from the germline segment, which might be a read error. The gene calls are TRBV18 and TRBJ1-2; possible D gene TRBD1, 6 bases. The CDR3 is made up of 14 amino acids. Germline loops: CDR1 KGHSH, CDR2 LQKENI. As DNA, the CDR3 is TGTGCCAGCTCCCCAACCCGGGACACTTATGGCTACCCCTTC. Amino acids: CASSPTRDTYGYPF.

J is TRBJ1-2 and V is TRBV19, with D possibly TRBD1 on 5 matching bases. Germline CDR1 is LNHDA and CDR2 is SQIVND (reference sequence). V was trimmed by 10 bases and J by 2 bases, leaving 14 bases between them. This CDR3 is built from 13 residues. The CDR3 spells CATLPTDNYGYTF. CDR3 DNA: TGTGCCACCCTACCGACAGACAACTATGGCTACACCTTC. The whole variable domain, remainder taken from reference TRBV19 and TRBJ1-2, is DGGITQSPKYLFRKEGQNVTLSCEQNLNHDAMYWYRQDPGQGLRLIYYSQIVNDFQKGDIAEGYSVSREKKESFPLTVTSAQKNPTAFYLCATLPTDNYGYTFGSGTRLTVV.

The V gene is TRBV5-1, the J gene TRBJ2-2; weak D call: TRBD1 (5 bases). V was pared by 4 bases and J by 8 bases, with 15 bases between. Germline V gives CDR1 SGHRS, CDR2 YFSETQ. There are 14 residues in the CDR3. This chain's CDR3 is CASSGQGATGELFF. For the CDR3, the DNA is TGCGCCAGCAGCGGGCAGGGTGCAACTGGGGAGCTGTTTTTT.

This clone occurred a few times. V gene TRBV19 combines with J gene TRBJ1-3; D may be TRBD1 (5 bases). The germline gives CDR1 LNHDA, CDR2 SQIVND (reference sequence). Trimming took 5 bases from V and 2 from J, leaving 7 bases between them. This CDR3 is built from 13 residues. CDR3 nucleotides: TGTGCCAGTAGTTCGGGGGCTGGAAACACCATATATTTT. This sequence encodes CASSSGAGNTIYF.

This clone has more than one count but fewer than ten. This chain uses TRBV19 with TRBJ2-7, with TRBD1 identical over 9 bases. Trimming at V came to 5 bases and at J to 3 bases, leaving 11 bases not matched to a gene. Germline V gene sequence: CDR1 LNHDA, CDR2 SQIVND (reference sequence). The CDR3 is made up of 16 amino acids. CDR3 sequence reads: CASSHSPGQGNYEQYF. CDR3 nucleotide sequence: TGTGCCAGTAGTCATTCGCCCGGACAGGGGAACTACGAGCAGTACTTC.

The chain uses TRBV5-1 and TRBJ1-2, with TRBD1 matching over 8 bases. Germline CDR1 and CDR2: SGHRS and YFSETQ. V lost 4 bases, J lost 2 bases, and 16 bases stayed unmatched. CDR3 length: 18 amino acids. As DNA, the CDR3 is TGCGCCAGCAGCCCTGGGAGGACAGGGTGGGGTGAAAACTATGGCTACACCTTC. This translates into CASSPGRTGWGENYGYTF.